This T cell receptor beta chain derives from a study of blood T cell repertoires in COVID-19. Whole-study context: Whether acute or convalescent, the COVID-19 samples came from the United States, Italy and Spain.

The length of the CDR3 is 16 residues. The junction had 10 bases not matched to a gene; V was cut back by 1 base and J by 9 bases. Looked up from germline, CDR1 is LGHNT and CDR2 is FRNRAP. Data came from immunoSEQ multiplex PCR; TCRdb stores just in-frame clones and leaves some out. The table has around 250,000 clones, roughly 88% seen once. The clonotype was recovered from a woman in her sixties or seventies with COVID-19, enrolled during active disease. The sequencing sample was made of peripheral blood. V and J are TRBV12-5 and TRBJ2-1, with 9 bases that match TRBD1. The CDR3, as DNA: TGTGCTAGTGGTTTGGCCGGGGACAGGGCATGGGCTGAGCAGTTCTTC. Translating gives CASGLAGDRAWAEQFF.